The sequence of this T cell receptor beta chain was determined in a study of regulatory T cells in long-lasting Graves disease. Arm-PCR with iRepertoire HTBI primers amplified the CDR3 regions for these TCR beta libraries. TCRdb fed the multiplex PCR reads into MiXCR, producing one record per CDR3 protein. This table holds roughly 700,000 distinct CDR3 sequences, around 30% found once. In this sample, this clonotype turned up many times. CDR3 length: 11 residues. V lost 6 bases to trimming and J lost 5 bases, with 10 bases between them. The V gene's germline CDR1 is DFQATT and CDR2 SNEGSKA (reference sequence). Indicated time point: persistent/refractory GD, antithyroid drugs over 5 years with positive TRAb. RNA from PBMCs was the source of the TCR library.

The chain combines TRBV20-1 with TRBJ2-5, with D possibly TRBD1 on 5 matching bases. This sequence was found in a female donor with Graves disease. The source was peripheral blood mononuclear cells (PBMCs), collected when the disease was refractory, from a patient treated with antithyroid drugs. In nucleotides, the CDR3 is TGCAGTGCCGGACATGGGGAGACCCAGTACTTC. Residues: CSAGHGETQYF.